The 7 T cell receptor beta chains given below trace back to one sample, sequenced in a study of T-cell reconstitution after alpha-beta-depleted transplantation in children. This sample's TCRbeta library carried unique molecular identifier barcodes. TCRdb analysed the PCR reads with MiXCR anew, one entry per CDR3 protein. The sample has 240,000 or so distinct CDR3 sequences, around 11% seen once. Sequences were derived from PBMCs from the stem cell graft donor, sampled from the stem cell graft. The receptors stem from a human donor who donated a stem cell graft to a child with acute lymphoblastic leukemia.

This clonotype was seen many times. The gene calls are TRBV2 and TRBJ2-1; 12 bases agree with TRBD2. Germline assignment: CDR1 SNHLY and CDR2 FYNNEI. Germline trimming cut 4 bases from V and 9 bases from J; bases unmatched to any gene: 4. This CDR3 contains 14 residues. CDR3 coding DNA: TGTGCCAGCAGTGCGGCTAGCGGGAGGGGTGAGCAGTTCTTC. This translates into CASSAASGRGEQFF.

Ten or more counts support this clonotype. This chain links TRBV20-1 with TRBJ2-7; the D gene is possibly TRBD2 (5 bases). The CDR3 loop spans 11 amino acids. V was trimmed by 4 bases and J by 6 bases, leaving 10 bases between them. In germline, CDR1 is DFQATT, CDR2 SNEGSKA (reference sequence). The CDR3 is CSATLTTEQYF. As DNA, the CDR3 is TGCAGTGCTACCCTGACTACCGAGCAGTACTTC.

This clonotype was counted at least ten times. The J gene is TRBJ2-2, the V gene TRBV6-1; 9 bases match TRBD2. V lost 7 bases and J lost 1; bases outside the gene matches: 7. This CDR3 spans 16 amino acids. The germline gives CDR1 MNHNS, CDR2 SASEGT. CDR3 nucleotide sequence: TGTGCCAGCACCCAAGCGGGGGGCGAGAACACCGGGGAGCTGTTTTTT. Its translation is CASTQAGGENTGELFF.

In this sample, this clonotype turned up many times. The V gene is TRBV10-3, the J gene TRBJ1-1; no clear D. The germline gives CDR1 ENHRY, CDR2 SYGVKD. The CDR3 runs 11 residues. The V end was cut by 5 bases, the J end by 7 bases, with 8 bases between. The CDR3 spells CAISNSHEAFF. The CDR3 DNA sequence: TGTGCCATCAGTAACAGCCATGAAGCTTTCTTT.

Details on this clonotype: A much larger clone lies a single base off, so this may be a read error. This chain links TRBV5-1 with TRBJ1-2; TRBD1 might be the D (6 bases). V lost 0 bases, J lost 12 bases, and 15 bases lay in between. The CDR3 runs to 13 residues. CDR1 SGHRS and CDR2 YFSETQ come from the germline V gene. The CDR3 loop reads CASSLDGGWGHTF. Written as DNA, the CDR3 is TGCGCCAGCAGCTTGGATGGGGGCTGGGGCCACACCTTC. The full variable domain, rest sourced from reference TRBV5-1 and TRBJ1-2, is KAGVTQTPRYLIKTRGQQVTLSCSPISGHRSVSWYQQTPGQGLQFLFEYFSETQRNKGNFPGRFSGRQFSNSRSEMNVSTLELGDSALYLCASSLDGGWGHTFGSGTRLTVV.

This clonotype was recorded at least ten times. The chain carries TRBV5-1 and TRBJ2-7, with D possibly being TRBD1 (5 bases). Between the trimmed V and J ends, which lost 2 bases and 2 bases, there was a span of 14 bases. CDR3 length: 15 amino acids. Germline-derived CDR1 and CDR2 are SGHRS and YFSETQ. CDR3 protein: CASSLGRVDPYEQYF. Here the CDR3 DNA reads TGCGCCAGCAGCTTAGGCAGGGTGGACCCCTACGAGCAGTACTTC.

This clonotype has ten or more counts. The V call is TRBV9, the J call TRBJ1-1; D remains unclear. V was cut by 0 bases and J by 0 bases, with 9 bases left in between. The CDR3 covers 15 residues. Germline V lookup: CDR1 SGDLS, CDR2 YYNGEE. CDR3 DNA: TGTGCCAGCAGCGTAGTCGGGAACATGAACACTGAAGCTTTCTTT. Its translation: CASSVVGNMNTEAFF. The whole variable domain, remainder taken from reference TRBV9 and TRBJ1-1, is DSGVTQTPKHLITATGQRVTLRCSPRSGDLSVYWYQQSLDQGLQFLIQYYNGEERAKGNILERFSAQQFPDLHSELNLSSLELGDSALYFCASSVVGNMNTEAFFGQGTRLTVV.